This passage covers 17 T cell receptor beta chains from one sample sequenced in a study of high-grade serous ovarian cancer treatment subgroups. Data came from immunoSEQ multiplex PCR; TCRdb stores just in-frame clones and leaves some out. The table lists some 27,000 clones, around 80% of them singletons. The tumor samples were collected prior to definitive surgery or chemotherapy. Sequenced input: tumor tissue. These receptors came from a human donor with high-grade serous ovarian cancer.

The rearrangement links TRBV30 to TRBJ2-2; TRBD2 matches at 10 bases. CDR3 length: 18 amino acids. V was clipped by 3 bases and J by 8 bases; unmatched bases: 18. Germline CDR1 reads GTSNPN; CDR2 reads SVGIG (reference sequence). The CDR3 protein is CAWRIGSILAGAAGELFF. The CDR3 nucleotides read TGTGCCTGGAGGATTGGTTCAATTCTAGCGGGAGCGGCGGGGGAGCTGTTTTTT. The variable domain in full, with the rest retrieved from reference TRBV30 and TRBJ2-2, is SQTIHQWPATLVQPVGSPLSLECTVEGTSNPNLYWYRQAAGRGLQLLFYSVGIGQISSEVPQNLSASRPQDRQFILSSKKLLLSDSGFYLCAWRIGSILAGAAGELFFGEGSRLTVL.

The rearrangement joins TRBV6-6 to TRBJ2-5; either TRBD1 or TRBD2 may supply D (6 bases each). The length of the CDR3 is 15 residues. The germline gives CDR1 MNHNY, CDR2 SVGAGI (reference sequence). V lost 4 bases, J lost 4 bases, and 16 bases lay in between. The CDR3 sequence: CASSSHMGGGETQYF. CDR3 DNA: TGTGCCAGCAGTTCCCATATGGGGGGCGGAGAGACCCAGTACTTC.

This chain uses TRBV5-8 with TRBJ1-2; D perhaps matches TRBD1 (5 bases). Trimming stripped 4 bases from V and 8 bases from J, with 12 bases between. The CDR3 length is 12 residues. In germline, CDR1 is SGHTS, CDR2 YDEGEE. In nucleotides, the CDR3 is TGTGCCAGCAGCCTACTGGGACGCGGCTACACCTTC. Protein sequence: CASSLLGRGYTF.

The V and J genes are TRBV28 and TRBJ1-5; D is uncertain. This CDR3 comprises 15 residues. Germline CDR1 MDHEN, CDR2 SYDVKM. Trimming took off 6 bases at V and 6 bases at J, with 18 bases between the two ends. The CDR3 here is CASSLTWGGSQPQHF. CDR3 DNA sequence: TGTGCCAGCAGCTTGACGTGGGGTGGAAGTCAGCCCCAGCATTTT.

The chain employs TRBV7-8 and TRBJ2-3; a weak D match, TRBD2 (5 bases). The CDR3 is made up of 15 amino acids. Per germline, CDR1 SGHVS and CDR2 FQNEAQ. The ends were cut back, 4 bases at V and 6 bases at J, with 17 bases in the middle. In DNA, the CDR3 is TGTGCCAGCAGCTCCCGGAGGACCCCCAAGGATACGCAGTATTTT. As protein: CASSSRRTPKDTQYF.

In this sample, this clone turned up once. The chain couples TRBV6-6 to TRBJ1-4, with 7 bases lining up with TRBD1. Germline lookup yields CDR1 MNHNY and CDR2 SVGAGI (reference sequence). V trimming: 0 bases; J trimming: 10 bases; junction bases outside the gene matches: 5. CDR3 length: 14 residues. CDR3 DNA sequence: TGTGCCAGCAGTTACTCGATCCCAGGGGGAAAACTGTTTTTT. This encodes CASSYSIPGGKLFF.

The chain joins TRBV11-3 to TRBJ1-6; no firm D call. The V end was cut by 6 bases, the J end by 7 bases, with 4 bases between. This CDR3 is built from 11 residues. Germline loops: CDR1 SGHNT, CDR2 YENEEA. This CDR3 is CASRVNSPLHF. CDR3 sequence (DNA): TGTGCCAGCAGGGTCAATTCACCCCTCCACTTT.

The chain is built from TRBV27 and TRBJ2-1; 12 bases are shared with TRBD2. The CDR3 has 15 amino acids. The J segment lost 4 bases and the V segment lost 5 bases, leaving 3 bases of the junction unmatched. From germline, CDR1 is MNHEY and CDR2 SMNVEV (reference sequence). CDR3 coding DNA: TGTGCCAGCAGTCCGCTAGCGGGGGGGTACAATGAGCAGTTCTTC. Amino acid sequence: CASSPLAGGYNEQFF.

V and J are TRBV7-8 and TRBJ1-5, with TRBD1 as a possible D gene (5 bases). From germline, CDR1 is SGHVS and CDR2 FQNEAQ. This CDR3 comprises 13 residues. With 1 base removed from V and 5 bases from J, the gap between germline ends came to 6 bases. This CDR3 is CASSLGGDQPQHF. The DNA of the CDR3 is TGTGCCAGCAGCTTAGGAGGGGATCAGCCCCAGCATTTT.

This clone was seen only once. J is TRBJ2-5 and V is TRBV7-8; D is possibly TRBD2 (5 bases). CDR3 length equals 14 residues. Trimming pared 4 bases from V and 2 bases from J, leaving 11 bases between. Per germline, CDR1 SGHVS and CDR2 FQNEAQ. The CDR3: CASSSRTFQETQYF. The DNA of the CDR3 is TGTGCCAGCAGCTCCCGGACTTTTCAAGAGACCCAGTACTTC. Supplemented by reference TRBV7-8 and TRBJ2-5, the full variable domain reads GAGVSQSPRYKVAKRGQDVALRCDPISGHVSLFWYQQALGQGPEFLTYFQNEAQLDKSGLPSDRFFAERPEGSVSTLKIQRTQQEDSAVYLCASSSRTFQETQYFGPGTRLLVL.

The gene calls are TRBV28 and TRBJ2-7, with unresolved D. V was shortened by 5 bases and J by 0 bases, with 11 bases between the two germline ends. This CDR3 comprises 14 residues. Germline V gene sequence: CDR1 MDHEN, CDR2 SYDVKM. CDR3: CASSPRVNSYEQYF. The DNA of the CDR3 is TGTGCCAGCAGTCCTCGCGTGAACTCCTACGAGCAGTACTTC.

CDR3 in amino acids: CASSLHQRADTEAFF. CDR3 coding DNA: TGTGCCAGCAGCTTACATCAACGGGCGGACACTGAAGCTTTCTTT. This chain uses TRBV7-2 with TRBJ1-1; D unclear. This CDR3 contains 15 residues. Germline values: CDR1 SGHTA, CDR2 FQGNSA. The V gene lost 2 bases and the J gene lost 3 bases, with 13 bases spanning the gap.

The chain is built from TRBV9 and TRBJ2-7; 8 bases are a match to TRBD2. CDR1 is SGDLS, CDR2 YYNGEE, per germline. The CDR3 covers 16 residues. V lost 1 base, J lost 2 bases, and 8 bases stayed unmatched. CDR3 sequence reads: CASSVTTGAGAYEQYF. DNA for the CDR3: TGTGCCAGCAGCGTAACGACGGGAGCGGGAGCCTACGAGCAGTACTTC.

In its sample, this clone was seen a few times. CDR3 in amino acids: CASSDGQGARDTQYF. The DNA of the CDR3 is TGCGCCAGCAGCGACGGACAGGGAGCGAGGGATACGCAGTATTTT. This chain connects TRBV10-1 to TRBJ2-3; TRBD1 aligns across 8 bases. Germline V lookup: CDR1 WNHNN, CDR2 SYGVQD (reference sequence). V shed 6 bases, J shed 6 bases, and the junction held 11 bases outside the gene matches. The CDR3 runs to 15 residues.

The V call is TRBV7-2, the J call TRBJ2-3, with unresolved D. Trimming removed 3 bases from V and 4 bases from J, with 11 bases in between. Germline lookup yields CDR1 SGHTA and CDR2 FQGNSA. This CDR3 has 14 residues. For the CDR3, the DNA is TGTGCCAGCAGCTTGGGCCTAGTCGCAGATACGCAGTATTTT. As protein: CASSLGLVADTQYF.

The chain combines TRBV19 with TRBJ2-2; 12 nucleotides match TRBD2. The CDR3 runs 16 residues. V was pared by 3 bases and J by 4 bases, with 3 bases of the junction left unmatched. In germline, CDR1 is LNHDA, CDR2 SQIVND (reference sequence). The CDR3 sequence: CASSIGLAGTTGELFF. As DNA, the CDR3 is TGTGCCAGTAGTATTGGACTAGCGGGAACCACCGGGGAGCTGTTTTTT. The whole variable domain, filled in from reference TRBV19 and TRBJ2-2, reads DGGITQSPKYLFRKEGQNVTLSCEQNLNHDAMYWYRQDPGQGLRLIYYSQIVNDFQKGDIAEGYSVSREKKESFPLTVTSAQKNPTAFYLCASSIGLAGTTGELFFGEGSRLTVL.

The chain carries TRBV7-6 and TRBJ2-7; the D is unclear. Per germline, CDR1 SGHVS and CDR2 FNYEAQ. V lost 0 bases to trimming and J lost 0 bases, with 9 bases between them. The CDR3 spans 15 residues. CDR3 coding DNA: TGTGCCAGCAGCTTAGCGACTTCACACTCCTACGAGCAGTACTTC. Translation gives CASSLATSHSYEQYF.